The 14 T cell receptor beta chains below all came from one sample that was sequenced in a study of blood T cell repertoires in COVID-19. Assay: immunoSEQ multiplex PCR; the TCRdb copy retains only in-frame clones and omits some. The data hold 90,000 to 95,000 clones, with 80% to 90% observed a single time. Sequencing input: peripheral blood. These receptors all come from a woman in her seventies with acute or convalescent COVID-19.

V gene TRBV7-3 combines with J gene TRBJ2-1; 9 nucleotides line up with TRBD2. Germline V lookup: CDR1 SGHTA, CDR2 FQGTGA. J lost 4 bases, V lost 4 bases, and 8 bases had no gene match. CDR3 length: 16 residues. CDR3 residues: CASSSRTSGPYNEQFF. For the CDR3, the DNA is TGTGCCAGCAGCTCCCGAACTAGCGGGCCTTACAATGAGCAGTTCTTC.

CDR3 amino acids: CASSEREKTDTQYF. The CDR3 DNA follows: TGCGCCAGCAGTGAACGGGAGAAAACAGATACGCAGTATTTT. The chain combines TRBV10-1 with TRBJ2-3; tentatively, D is TRBD2 (6 bases). V was clipped by 3 bases and J by 3 bases, with 10 bases between them. The germline gives CDR1 WNHNN, CDR2 SYGVQD (reference sequence). This CDR3 contains 14 residues.

This clone was detected only a few times. This chain joins TRBV25-1 and TRBJ2-7; 7 bases fit TRBD1. Germline V gene data show CDR1 as MGHDK and CDR2 as SYGVNS. The CDR3 length is 14 residues. The J segment lost 4 bases and the V segment lost 10 bases, leaving 13 bases of the junction unmatched. The CDR3 loop is CATKGQKGNYEQYF. In DNA form, the CDR3 reads TGTGCCACTAAGGGACAGAAGGGGAATTACGAGCAGTACTTC.

The chain is built from TRBV10-3 and TRBJ2-5; the match to TRBD1 covers 7 bases. The V gene end was trimmed by 10 bases and the J gene end by 2 bases; junction bases not matched to a gene: 7. Germline CDR1 ENHRY, CDR2 SYGVKD. The CDR3 is made up of 13 amino acids. The CDR3 spells CASADRWQETQYF. The CDR3, as DNA: TGTGCCAGCGCGGACAGGTGGCAAGAGACCCAGTACTTC.

Here the CDR3 reads CASSSRPDRETNEKLFF. The CDR3 DNA reads TGTGCCAGCAGCTCCCGTCCAGACAGGGAGACTAATGAAAAACTGTTTTTT. The rearrangement links TRBV21-1 to TRBJ1-4; the DNA was not used to check the table's D call, TRBD1. TRBV21-1 has pseudogene status. The CDR3 consists of 17 residues.

This sequence joins TRBV6-6 and TRBJ2-2; possibly TRBD2 for D (5 bases). With 2 bases removed from V and 4 bases from J, the gap between germline ends came to 11 bases. Germline V gives CDR1 MNHNY, CDR2 SVGAGI (reference sequence). The CDR3 is 15 amino acids. CDR3 sequence (DNA): TGTGCCAGCAGTTACGTTTCTGGGAGCACCGGGGAGCTGTTTTTT. Translating gives CASSYVSGSTGELFF.

The chain combines TRBV27 with TRBJ2-2; D perhaps matches TRBD2 (5 bases). From germline, CDR1 is MNHEY and CDR2 SMNVEV (reference sequence). V lost 5 bases and J 4 bases, leaving 8 bases between the germline ends. The CDR3 has 13 amino acids. Here the CDR3 reads CASSQRGTGELFF. The CDR3 nucleotides read TGTGCCAGCAGTCAACGGGGCACCGGGGAGCTGTTTTTT.

The chain joins TRBV3-1 (or the pseudogene TRBV3-2) to TRBJ2-1; possible D gene TRBD2, 6 bases. Trimming left V 4 bases short and J 5 bases short, with 21 bases between. Germline V gene lookup returns CDR1 LGHDT and CDR2 YNNKEL (reference sequence). The CDR3 sequence is 17 residues long. The CDR3 DNA reads TGTGCCAGCAGCCGAGAGATAGGGGTAAGGAGGGACAATGAGCAGTTCTTC. Its translation is CASSREIGVRRDNEQFF.

The chain joins TRBV20-1 to TRBJ2-7; D ambiguous. This CDR3 region has 10 residues. Germline CDR1 DFQATT, CDR2 SNEGSKA (reference sequence). V lost 2 bases, J lost 4 bases, and 3 bases lay in between. CDR3 sequence (DNA): TGCAGTGCTAGACCTTACGAGCAGTACTTC. This translates into CSARPYEQYF.

This clone was found a few times. The chain joins TRBV12-1 to TRBJ1-5; the table calls TRBD1, which could not be checked here. TRBV12-1 is noted as a pseudogene. This CDR3 spans 16 amino acids. CDR3 residues: CASTAGTAYSNQPQHF. For the CDR3, the DNA is TGTGCCAGCACCGCCGGGACAGCTTATAGCAATCAGCCCCAGCATTTT.

The chain combines TRBV29-1 with TRBJ1-1; D not resolved. V was trimmed by 7 bases and J by 0 bases, leaving 15 bases between them. The CDR3 has 14 residues. Germline CDR1 SQVTM, CDR2 ANQGSEA. The chain's CDR3 is CSATDGLMNTEAFF. The CDR3 DNA reads TGCAGCGCCACGGACGGACTTATGAACACTGAAGCTTTCTTT. The full variable domain, completed using reference TRBV29-1 and TRBJ1-1, is SAVISQKPSRDICQRGTSLTIQCQVDSQVTMMFWYRQQPGQSLTLIATANQGSEATYESGFVIDKFPISRPNLTFSTLTVSNMSPEDSSIYLCSATDGLMNTEAFFGQGTRLTVV.

The sample holds a few counts of this clone. V and J are TRBV7-9 and TRBJ1-6; no clear D gene. Germline lookup yields CDR1 SEHNR and CDR2 FQNEAQ (reference sequence). V was clipped by 5 bases and J by 6 bases, with 8 bases between them. This CDR3 is built from 13 residues. The CDR3 DNA sequence: TGTGCCAGCAGCCCACTTACTAATTCACCCCTCCACTTT. This codes for CASSPLTNSPLHF.

V gene TRBV5-1 combines with J gene TRBJ1-3; TRBD1 is a possible D gene (5 bases). This CDR3 is built from 12 residues. V was cut by 3 bases and J by 8 bases, with 9 bases left in between. Germline V lookup: CDR1 SGHRS, CDR2 YFSETQ. CDR3 residues: CASSSEGDTIYF. The CDR3, as DNA: TGCGCCAGCAGCTCAGAAGGGGACACCATATATTTT.

Comments on this clone: The same CDR3 can be traced to other DNA sequences in this sample. This sequence joins TRBV5-5 and TRBJ1-2, with 7 bases identical to TRBD1. Germline V gives CDR1 SGHKS, CDR2 YYEKEE (reference sequence). After removal of 4 bases from V and 5 bases from J, the junction contained 5 bases not matched to a gene. There are 13 residues in the CDR3. CDR3 region: CASSPTGLYGYTF. The CDR3 nucleotides are TGTGCCAGCAGCCCGACAGGGCTATATGGCTACACCTTC.